Presented here are 5 T cell receptor beta chains from one specimen sequenced in a study of T cells expressing NK-cell markers. TCRdb reprocessed the 5' RACE reads, with one entry per CDR3 protein and no DNA. Here the sample table reports 450,000 to 600,000 distinct CDR3 sequences. Material for sequencing was blood T cells: a sorted CD56 or NKG2C T cell subset, CD4+ or CD8+ T cells, or bulk PBMC T cells (not recorded which). The receptor set was obtained from a man aged 18 to 29 in good health.

V is TRBV12-3 or TRBV12-4 and J is TRBJ2-1; without DNA, the TCRdb call of TRBD1 cannot be checked. This CDR3 is 15 amino acids long. The CDR3: CASRIGGTGRNEQFF.

The chain recombines TRBV4-1 with TRBJ2-3. The germline V gene has CDR1 MGHRA and CDR2 YSYEKL. The CDR3 has 14 amino acids. The CDR3: CASSQDQSTDTQYF.

The chain links TRBV3-1 to TRBJ1-5. This CDR3 has 15 residues. The germline CDR1 and CDR2 sequences are LGHDT and YNNKEL (reference sequence). The CDR3: CASSQVSGPSQPQHF.

The rearrangement links TRBV5-1 to TRBJ2-1; TCRdb indicates TRBD2, and absent DNA this call remains unverified. CDR1 is SGHRS, CDR2 YFSETQ, per germline. The CDR3 is 16 amino acids. The CDR3 region is CASSLRGGRALNEQFF. Full variable domain (missing parts from reference TRBV5-1 and TRBJ2-1): KAGVTQTPRYLIKTRGQQVTLSCSPISGHRSVSWYQQTPGQGLQFLFEYFSETQRNKGNFPGRFSGRQFSNSRSEMNVSTLELGDSALYLCASSLRGGRALNEQFFGPGTRLTVL.

The chain has TRBV20-1 and TRBJ1-2. This CDR3 region has 15 residues. The V gene's germline CDR1 is DFQATT and CDR2 SNEGSKA (reference sequence). CDR3 sequence reads: CSARESGRTDYGYTF.